This TCR beta chain stems from a study of blood T cell repertoires in COVID-19. Study-wide context: Samples representing acute and convalescent COVID-19 were sourced from the United States, Italy and Spain. From T cells, B-cell-depleted T cells, or PBMCs came the material, which was cDNA or gDNA.

Germline-derived CDR1 and CDR2 are DFQATT and SNEGSKA (reference sequence). The CDR3 runs to 14 residues. Trimming removed 3 bases at V and 4 bases at J, with 13 bases between. How the authors handled the data: The assay estimated nucleated cells by amplifying reference gene primers. The protocol was immunoSEQ multiplex PCR, while the TCRdb copy is restricted to in-frame clones and leaves out a portion. V, J and clone size derive from that table, while D and trimming were established from the DNA sequence. The sample contains about 150,000 clones, around 89% of which appear only once. This receptor was identified in a man aged 50 to 60 who had recovered from COVID-19. Sequences were obtained from peripheral blood. V is TRBV20-1 and J is TRBJ1-5; D gene ambiguous. The CDR3 reads CSASPTRRNQPQHF. Here the CDR3 DNA reads TGCAGTGCTAGTCCGACTAGGCGGAATCAGCCCCAGCATTTT.